Given below is one T cell receptor beta chain in context. No antigen is known for it. The data stem from a study of blood T cells in healthy people across ages. Overall study findings and caveats: Higher diversity and more naive CD4+ cells were features of long-lived donors, compared to aged donors.

The CDR3 runs to 16 residues. Germline assignment: CDR1 LGHDT and CDR2 YNNKEL (reference sequence). The V end lost 1 base, the J end lost 3 bases, and 15 bases lay between the germline ends. Isolated PBMCs totaled at least 6.5 million in each sample. Alongside a J-beta primer mix, a sample-barcoded 5' primer served in a second PCR lasting about 7 to 11 cycles. One entry per CDR3 protein, called by TCRdb with MiXCR from the 5' RACE reads. The repertoire holds around 1,700,000 distinct CDR3 sequences, with 28% as singletons. This TCR was sampled from a woman aged 25 to 39 in good health. Material for sequencing was blood. The rearrangement links TRBV3-1 to TRBJ1-2; D might be TRBD1 (5 bases). The CDR3 protein is CASSQVGPGTDYGYTF. The CDR3 region has the DNA TGTGCCAGCAGCCAAGTGGGGCCGGGGACCGACTATGGCTACACCTTC.